The T cell receptor (beta chain) described here comes from a study of T cells in tuberculosis. Overall study: IGRA-negative adolescents, IGRA-positive adolescents with latent tuberculosis and adults with active tuberculosis formed this South African cohort. Blood was taken before or within 7 days of anti-tuberculosis therapy. Study-wide findings and caveats: Smaller alpha distances in active tuberculosis partly reflected shorter CDR3-alpha lengths.

This clone was seen only once. The antigen remains undetermined. Trimming removed 1 base from V and 0 bases from J, with 12 bases in between. The length of the CDR3 is 16 residues. Germline assignment: CDR1 SGHNT and CDR2 YYREEE (reference sequence). Data came from immunoSEQ multiplex PCR; TCRdb stores just in-frame clones and leaves some out. The data contain tens of thousands of clones, roughly 93% of them seen just once; the ten biggest clones take up 11%. The time point: new active TB diagnosis, blood taken before or within 7 days of starting treatment. Each donor contributed roughly 92,000 T cells on average, unsorted.

The chain employs TRBV5-4 and TRBJ2-3; D may be TRBD2 (5 bases). The receptor comes from an adult with tuberculosis. This specimen consisted of PBMCs, obtained at tuberculosis diagnosis. This chain's CDR3 is CASSLFSGISTDTQYF. For the CDR3, the DNA is TGTGCCAGCAGCTTGTTTTCGGGGATTAGCACAGATACGCAGTATTTT.